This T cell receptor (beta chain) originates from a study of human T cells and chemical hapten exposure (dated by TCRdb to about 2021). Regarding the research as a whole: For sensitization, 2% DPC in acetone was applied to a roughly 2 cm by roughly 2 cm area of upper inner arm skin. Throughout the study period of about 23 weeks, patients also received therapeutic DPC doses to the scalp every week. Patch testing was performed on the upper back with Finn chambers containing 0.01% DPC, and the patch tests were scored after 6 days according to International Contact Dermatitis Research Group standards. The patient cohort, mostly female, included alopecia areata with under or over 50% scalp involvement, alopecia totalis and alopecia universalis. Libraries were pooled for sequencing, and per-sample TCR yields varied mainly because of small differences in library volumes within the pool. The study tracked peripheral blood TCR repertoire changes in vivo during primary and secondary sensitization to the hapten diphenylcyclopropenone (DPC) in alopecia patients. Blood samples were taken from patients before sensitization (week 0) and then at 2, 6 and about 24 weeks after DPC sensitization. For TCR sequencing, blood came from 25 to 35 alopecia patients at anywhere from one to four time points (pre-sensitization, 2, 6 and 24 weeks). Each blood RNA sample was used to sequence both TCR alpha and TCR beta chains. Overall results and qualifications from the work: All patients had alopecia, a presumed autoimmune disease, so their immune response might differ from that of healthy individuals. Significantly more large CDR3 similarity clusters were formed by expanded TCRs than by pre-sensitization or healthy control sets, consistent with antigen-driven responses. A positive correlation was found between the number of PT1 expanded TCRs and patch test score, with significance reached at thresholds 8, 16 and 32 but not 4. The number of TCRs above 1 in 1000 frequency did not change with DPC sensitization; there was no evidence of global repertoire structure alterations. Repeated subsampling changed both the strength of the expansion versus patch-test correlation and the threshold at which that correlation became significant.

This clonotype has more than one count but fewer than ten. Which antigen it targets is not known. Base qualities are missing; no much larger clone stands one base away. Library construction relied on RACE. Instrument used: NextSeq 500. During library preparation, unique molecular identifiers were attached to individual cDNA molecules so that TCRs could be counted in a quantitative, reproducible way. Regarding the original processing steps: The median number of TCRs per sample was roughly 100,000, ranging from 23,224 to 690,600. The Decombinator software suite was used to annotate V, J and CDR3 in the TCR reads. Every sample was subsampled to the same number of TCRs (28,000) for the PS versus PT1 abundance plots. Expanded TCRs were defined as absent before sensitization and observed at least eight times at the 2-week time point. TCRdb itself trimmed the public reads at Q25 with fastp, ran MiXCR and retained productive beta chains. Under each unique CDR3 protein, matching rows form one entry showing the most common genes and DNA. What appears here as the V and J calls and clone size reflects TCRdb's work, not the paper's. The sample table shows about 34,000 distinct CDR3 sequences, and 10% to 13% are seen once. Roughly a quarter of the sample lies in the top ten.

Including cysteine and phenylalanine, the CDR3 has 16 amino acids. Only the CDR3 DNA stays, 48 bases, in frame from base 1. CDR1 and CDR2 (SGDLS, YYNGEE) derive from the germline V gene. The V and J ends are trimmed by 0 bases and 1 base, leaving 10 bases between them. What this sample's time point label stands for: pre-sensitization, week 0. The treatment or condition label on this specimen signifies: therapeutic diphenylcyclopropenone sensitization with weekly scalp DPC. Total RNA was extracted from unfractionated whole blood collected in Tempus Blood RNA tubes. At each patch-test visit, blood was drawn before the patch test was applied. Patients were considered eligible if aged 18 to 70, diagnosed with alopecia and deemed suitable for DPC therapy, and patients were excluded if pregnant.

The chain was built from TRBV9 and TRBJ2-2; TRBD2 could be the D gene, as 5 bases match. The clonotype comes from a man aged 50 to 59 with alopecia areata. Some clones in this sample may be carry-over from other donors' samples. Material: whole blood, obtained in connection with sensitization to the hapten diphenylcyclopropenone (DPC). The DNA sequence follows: TGTGCCAGCAGCGTAGATGGGAGTCTGAACACCGGGGAGCTGTTTTTT. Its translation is CASSVDGSLNTGELFF.